This TCR beta chain is from a study of blood T cell repertoires in COVID-19. Overall study context: From T cells, B-cell-depleted T cells, or PBMCs came the material, which was cDNA or gDNA.

In this sample, this clone turned up once. Original methodology: Cell counts per sample came from amplifying reference gene primers. The repertoire was sequenced with immunoSEQ multiplex PCR; TCRdb's copy has only in-frame clones and lacks some. V, J and clone size reflect that table, while D and trimming were determined from the DNA. The sample lists approximately 500,000 clones, over 75% occurring once. The length of the CDR3 is 14 residues. The J segment lost 4 bases and the V segment lost 6 bases, leaving 7 bases of the junction unmatched. Germline V gene data show CDR1 as LNHDA and CDR2 as SQIVND (reference sequence).

This chain joins TRBV19 and TRBJ2-7; 9 bases are a match to TRBD2. The TCR originated in a human donor in a cohort sampled during active COVID-19. Sequenced input: peripheral blood. The CDR3 protein is CASSGSGSMYEQYF. DNA for the CDR3: TGTGCCAGTAGCGGTAGCGGGAGTATGTACGAGCAGTACTTC.